This T cell receptor (beta chain) was sequenced for a study of PD-1 blockade in classical Hodgkin lymphoma. Study-level information: Each patient was given nivolumab 3 mg/kg through a vein every 2 weeks. Broader study findings: Reports described newly diagnosed patients as having lower baseline TCR diversity than healthy donors.

The CDR3 has 15 residues. The germline V gene encodes CDR1 MNHEY and CDR2 SMNVEV (reference sequence). Trimming stripped 4 bases from V and 2 bases from J, with 11 bases between. All the patients suffered relapse after autologous stem cell transplantation, and brentuximab vedotin exposure differed. Complete response, partial response or progressive disease was each patient's best response. As for this clone: Its antigen is as yet unknown.

The repertoire was sequenced with immunoSEQ multiplex PCR; TCRdb's copy has only in-frame clones and lacks some. The top ten clones hold 22% of a sample with around 46,000 clones, 60% to 85% of them seen once. This sample comprised peripheral blood mononuclear cells (PBMCs), obtained before the second cycle of nivolumab. This sequence was found in a human donor with classical Hodgkin lymphoma. This chain joins TRBV27 and TRBJ2-2; TRBD1 might be the D (6 bases). CDR3 sequence reads: CASSSWTDNTGELFF. The CDR3 nucleotides read TGTGCCAGCAGTTCCTGGACAGATAACACCGGGGAGCTGTTTTTT.